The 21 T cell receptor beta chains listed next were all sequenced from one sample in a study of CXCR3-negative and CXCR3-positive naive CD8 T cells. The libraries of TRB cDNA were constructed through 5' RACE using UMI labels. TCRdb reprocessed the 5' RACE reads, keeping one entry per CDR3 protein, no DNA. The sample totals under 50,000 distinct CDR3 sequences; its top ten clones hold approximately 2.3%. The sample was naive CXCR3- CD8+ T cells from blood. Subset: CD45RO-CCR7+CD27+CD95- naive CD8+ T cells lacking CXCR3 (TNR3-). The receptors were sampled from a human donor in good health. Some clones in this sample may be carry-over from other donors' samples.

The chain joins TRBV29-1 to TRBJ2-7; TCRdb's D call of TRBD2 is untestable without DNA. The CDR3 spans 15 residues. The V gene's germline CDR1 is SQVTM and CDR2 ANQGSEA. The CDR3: CSVSLEPSGPYEQYF.

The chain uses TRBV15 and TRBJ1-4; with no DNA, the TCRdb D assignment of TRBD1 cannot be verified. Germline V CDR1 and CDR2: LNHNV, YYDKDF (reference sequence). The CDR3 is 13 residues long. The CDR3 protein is CATSRIQGEKLFF.

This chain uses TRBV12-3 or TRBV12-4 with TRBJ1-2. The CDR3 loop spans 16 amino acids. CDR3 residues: CASSLVLRGTNYGYTF.

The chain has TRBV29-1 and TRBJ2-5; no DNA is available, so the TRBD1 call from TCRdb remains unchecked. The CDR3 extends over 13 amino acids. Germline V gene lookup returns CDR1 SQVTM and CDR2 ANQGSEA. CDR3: CSVEGGTQETQYF. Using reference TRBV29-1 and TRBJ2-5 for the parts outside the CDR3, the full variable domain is SAVISQKPSRDICQRGTSLTIQCQVDSQVTMMFWYRQQPGQSLTLIATANQGSEATYESGFVIDKFPISRPNLTFSTLTVSNMSPEDSSIYLCSVEGGTQETQYFGPGTRLLVL.

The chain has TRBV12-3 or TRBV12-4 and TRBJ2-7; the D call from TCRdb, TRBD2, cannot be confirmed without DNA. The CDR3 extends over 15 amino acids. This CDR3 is CASSTGRGSPYEQYF.

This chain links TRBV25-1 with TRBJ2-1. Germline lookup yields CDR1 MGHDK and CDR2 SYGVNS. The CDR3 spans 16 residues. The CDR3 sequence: CANSEAWNTLINEQFF. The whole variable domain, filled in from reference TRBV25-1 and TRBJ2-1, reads EADIYQTPRYLVIGTGKKITLECSQTMGHDKMYWYQQDPGMELHLIHYSYGVNSTEKGDLSSESTVSRIRTEHFPLTLESARPSHTSQYLCANSEAWNTLINEQFFGPGTRLTVL.

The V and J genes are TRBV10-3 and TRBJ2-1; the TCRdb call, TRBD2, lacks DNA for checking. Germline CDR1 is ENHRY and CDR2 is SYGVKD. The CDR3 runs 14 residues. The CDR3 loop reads CAIRPPGRENEQFF.

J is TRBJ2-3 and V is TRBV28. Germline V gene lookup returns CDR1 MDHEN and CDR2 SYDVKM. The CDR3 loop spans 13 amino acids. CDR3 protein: CASSFLVFGTQYF.

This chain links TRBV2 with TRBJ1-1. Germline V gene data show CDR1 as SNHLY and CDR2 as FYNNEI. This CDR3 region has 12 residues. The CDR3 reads CASSVRSLEAFF.

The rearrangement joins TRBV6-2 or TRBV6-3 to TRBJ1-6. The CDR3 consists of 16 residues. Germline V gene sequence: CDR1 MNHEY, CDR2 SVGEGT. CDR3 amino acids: CASSERTAGLNSPLHF.

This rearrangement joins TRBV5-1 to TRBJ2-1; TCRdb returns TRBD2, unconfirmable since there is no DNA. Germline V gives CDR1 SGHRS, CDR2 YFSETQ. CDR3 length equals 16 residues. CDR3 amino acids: CASSLAGLADYNEQFF. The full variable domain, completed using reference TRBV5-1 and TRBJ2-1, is KAGVTQTPRYLIKTRGQQVTLSCSPISGHRSVSWYQQTPGQGLQFLFEYFSETQRNKGNFPGRFSGRQFSNSRSEMNVSTLELGDSALYLCASSLAGLADYNEQFFGPGTRLTVL.

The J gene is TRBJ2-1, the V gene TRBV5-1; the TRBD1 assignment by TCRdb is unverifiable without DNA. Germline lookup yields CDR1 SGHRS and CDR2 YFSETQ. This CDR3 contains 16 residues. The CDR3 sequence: CASSPPYGQSYNEQFF.

CDR3 sequence reads: CSVRTPDSSYNEQFF. The chain is built from TRBV29-1 and TRBJ2-1. CDR1 is SQVTM, CDR2 ANQGSEA, per germline. The CDR3 extends over 15 amino acids.

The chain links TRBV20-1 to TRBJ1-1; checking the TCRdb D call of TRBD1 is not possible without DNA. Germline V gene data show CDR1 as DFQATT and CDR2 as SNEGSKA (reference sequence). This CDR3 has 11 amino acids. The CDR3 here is CSLHVYTEAFF.

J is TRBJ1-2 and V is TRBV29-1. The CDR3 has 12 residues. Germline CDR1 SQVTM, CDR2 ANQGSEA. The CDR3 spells CSVKLVDYGYTF.

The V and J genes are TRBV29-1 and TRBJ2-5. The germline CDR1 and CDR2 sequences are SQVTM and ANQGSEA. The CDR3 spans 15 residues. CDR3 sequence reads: CSVEGEWVGQETQYF.

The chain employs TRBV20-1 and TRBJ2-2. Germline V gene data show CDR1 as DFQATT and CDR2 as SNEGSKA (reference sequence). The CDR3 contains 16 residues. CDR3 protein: CSARDFQREATGELFF.

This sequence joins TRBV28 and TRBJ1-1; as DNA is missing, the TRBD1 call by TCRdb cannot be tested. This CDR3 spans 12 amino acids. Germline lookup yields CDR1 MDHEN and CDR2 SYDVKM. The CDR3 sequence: CATGDRAAEAFF.

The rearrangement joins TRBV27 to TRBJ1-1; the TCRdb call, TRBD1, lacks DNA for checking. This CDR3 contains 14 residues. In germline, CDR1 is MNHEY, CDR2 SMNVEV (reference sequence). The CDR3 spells CASSSQGQGTEAFF.

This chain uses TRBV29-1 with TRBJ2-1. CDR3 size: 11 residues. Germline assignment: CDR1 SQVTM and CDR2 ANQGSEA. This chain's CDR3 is CSVTIAYEQFF.

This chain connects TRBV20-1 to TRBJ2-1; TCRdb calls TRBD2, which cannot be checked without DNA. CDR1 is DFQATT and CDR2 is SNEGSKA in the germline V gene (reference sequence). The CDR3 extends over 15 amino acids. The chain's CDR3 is CSARGSGGSYNEQFF.